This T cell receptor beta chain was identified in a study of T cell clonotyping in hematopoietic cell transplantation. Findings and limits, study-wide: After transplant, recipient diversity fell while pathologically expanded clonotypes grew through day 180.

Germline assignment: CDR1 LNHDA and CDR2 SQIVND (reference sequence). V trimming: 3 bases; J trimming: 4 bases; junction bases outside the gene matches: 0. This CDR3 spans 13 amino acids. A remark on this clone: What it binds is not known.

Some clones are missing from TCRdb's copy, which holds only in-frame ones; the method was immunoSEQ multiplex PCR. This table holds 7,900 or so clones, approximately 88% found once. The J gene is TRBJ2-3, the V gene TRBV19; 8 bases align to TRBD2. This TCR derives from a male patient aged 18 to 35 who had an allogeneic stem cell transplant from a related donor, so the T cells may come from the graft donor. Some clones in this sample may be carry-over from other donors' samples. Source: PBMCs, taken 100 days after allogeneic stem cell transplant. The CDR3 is CASSMGLADTQYF. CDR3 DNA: TGTGCCAGTAGTATGGGACTAGCAGATACGCAGTATTTT. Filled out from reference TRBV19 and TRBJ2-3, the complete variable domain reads DGGITQSPKYLFRKEGQNVTLSCEQNLNHDAMYWYRQDPGQGLRLIYYSQIVNDFQKGDIAEGYSVSREKKESFPLTVTSAQKNPTAFYLCASSMGLADTQYFGPGTRLTVL.